The clone carrying this TCR beta chain occurred many times. What it binds is not known. This entry is derived from a study of T cell repertoires in cytomegalovirus infection. Study background: In public TCR beta signatures, there were indications of both CMV infection and matching HLA type. Study observations and caveats: CMV-specific TCR beta clonotypes restricted by HLA-C were the ones dominating the ex vivo response. Summed frequency of shared TCR beta families picked out CMV carriers who also had the relevant HLA.

TCRdb ran MiXCR on the reads and lists one entry per CDR3 protein. This sample has roughly 730,000 distinct CDR3 sequences, with about 33% found just once. The CDR3 is 16 residues long. Deletions cut 6 bases from V and 0 bases from J, with 12 bases between. The germline V gene has CDR1 SGHTA and CDR2 FQGNSA. The sample consisted of cultured PBMCs, taken from culture after CMV antigen stimulation. The sequence came from a human donor in good health (CMV status not recorded). Some clones in this sample may be carry-over from other donors' samples. This chain links TRBV7-2 with TRBJ1-6; weak D call: TRBD1 (5 bases). CDR3 sequence reads: CASSQGENSYNSPLHF. The CDR3 DNA is TGTGCCAGCAGTCAGGGAGAGAACTCCTATAATTCACCCCTCCACTTT.